Listed below are T cell receptor beta chains from one sample, sequenced in a study of cytomegalovirus exposure and HLA in healthy donors. The repertoire was sequenced with immunoSEQ multiplex PCR; TCRdb's copy has only in-frame clones and lacks some. The sample has under 200,000 clones; approximately 67% are singletons. The sample was PBMCs. Source of these receptors: a woman aged 18-30 years in good health and CMV-seropositive. CDR3s include the opening cysteine and the closing phenylalanine or tryptophan. Each record gives: clone size, V gene, J gene, D gene, CDR3 DNA, CDR3 protein. D genes are given only for firm matches. Part of the rows lack a size; the others show once, few, many or a class for expanded clones.

abundance: -; v_gene: TRBV7-2; j_gene: TRBJ2-1; d_gene: -; CDR3nt: TGTGCCAGCAGCCCCTTGGGGAGCGGTGAGCAGTTCTTC; CDR3aa: CASSPLGSGEQFF
abundance: -; v_gene: TRBV27; j_gene: TRBJ1-5; d_gene: -; CDR3nt: TGTGCCAGCAGCTTCGACAATTTTGGAAATCAGCCCCAGCATTTT; CDR3aa: CASSFDNFGNQPQHF
abundance: -; v_gene: TRBV7-3; j_gene: TRBJ2-1; d_gene: TRBD1; CDR3nt: TGTGCCAGCAGCTTAAAACGACCGGGACAGGGAAATGAGCAGTTCTTC; CDR3aa: CASSLKRPGQGNEQFF
abundance: -; v_gene: TRBV30; j_gene: TRBJ2-3; d_gene: -; CDR3nt: TGTGCCTGGAGGCGACATTATACGCAGTATTTT; CDR3aa: CAWRRHYTQYF
abundance: -; v_gene: TRBV10-3; j_gene: TRBJ1-5; d_gene: -; CDR3nt: TGTGCCATCGGCAGGGCGTCCGATCAGCCCCAGCATTTT; CDR3aa: CAIGRASDQPQHF
abundance: -; v_gene: TRBV5-5; j_gene: TRBJ2-7; d_gene: -; CDR3nt: TGTGCCAGCAGCGCGGCGTACGAGCAGTACTTC; CDR3aa: CASSAAYEQYF
abundance: -; v_gene: TRBV6-6; j_gene: TRBJ2-7; d_gene: TRBD2; CDR3nt: TGTGCCAGCAGTGCCGGGACTAATTACGAGCAGTACTTC; CDR3aa: CASSAGTNYEQYF
abundance: -; v_gene: TRBV30; j_gene: TRBJ2-1; d_gene: -; CDR3nt: TGTGCCTGGAGAGGGGATGACAATGAGCAGTTCTTC; CDR3aa: CAWRGDDNEQFF
abundance: -; v_gene: TRBV30; j_gene: TRBJ1-6; d_gene: -; CDR3nt: TGTGCCTGGAGTGTGTCCCCTCCCCTTCTCCCCACGACCTTACAGTCACCCCTCCACTTT; CDR3aa: CAWSVSPPLLPTTLQSPLHF
abundance: once; v_gene: TRBV15; j_gene: TRBJ1-2; d_gene: TRBD1; CDR3nt: TGTGCCACCAGCAGAGATTTCAGGACAGGTCCTCTCCATGGCTACACCTTC; CDR3aa: CATSRDFRTGPLHGYTF
abundance: -; v_gene: TRBV27; j_gene: TRBJ2-1; d_gene: TRBD1; CDR3nt: TGTGCCAGCAGTTTAGAAGGGGGACAGACGTTCTTTAATGAGCAGTTCTTC; CDR3aa: CASSLEGGQTFFNEQFF
abundance: -; v_gene: TRBV1; j_gene: TRBJ1-5; d_gene: -; CDR3nt: TGCACCAGCAGCCAAGATAGGGGACAGTCCGGTCAGCCCCAGCATTTT; CDR3aa: CTSSQDRGQSGQPQHF
abundance: -; v_gene: TRBV19; j_gene: TRBJ1-5; d_gene: -; CDR3nt: TGTGCCAGTAGTATTTCTCAGGGGCGCGATCCTGGACAGCCCCAGCATTTT; CDR3aa: CASSISQGRDPGQPQHF
abundance: few; v_gene: TRBV2; j_gene: TRBJ2-1; d_gene: TRBD2; CDR3nt: TGTGCCAGCAGTTACCAATACGGGGGGGTATACAATGAGCAGTTCTTC; CDR3aa: CASSYQYGGVYNEQFF
abundance: -; v_gene: TRBV18; j_gene: TRBJ2-7; d_gene: TRBD2; CDR3nt: TGTGCCAGCTCACCACCCGGTAGCGGGGGGTACGAGCAGTACTTC; CDR3aa: CASSPPGSGGYEQYF
abundance: -; v_gene: TRBV28; j_gene: TRBJ1-2; d_gene: TRBD1; CDR3nt: TGTGCCAGCAGTTTATTCGGACAGGGAATACATGGCTACACCTTC; CDR3aa: CASSLFGQGIHGYTF
abundance: -; v_gene: TRBV18; j_gene: TRBJ1-5; d_gene: -; CDR3nt: TGTGCCAGCTCACCTAACAGGTACAATCAGCCCCAGCATTTT; CDR3aa: CASSPNRYNQPQHF
abundance: few; v_gene: TRBV6-5; j_gene: TRBJ2-2; d_gene: -; CDR3nt: TGTGCCAGCAGTTACCGATTTGGGGGCGCCGGCGGGGAGCTGTTTTTT; CDR3aa: CASSYRFGGAGGELFF
abundance: -; v_gene: TRBV30; j_gene: TRBJ2-3; d_gene: TRBD2; CDR3nt: TGTGCCTGGAGTAGGGTGAGGACTAGCGGGAGCACAGATACGCAGTATTTT; CDR3aa: CAWSRVRTSGSTDTQYF
abundance: -; v_gene: TRBV5-6; j_gene: TRBJ1-4; d_gene: -; CDR3nt: TGTGCCAGCAGCTTTTATGCGGATGCAACTAATGAAAAACTGTTTTTT; CDR3aa: CASSFYADATNEKLFF
abundance: -; v_gene: TRBV27; j_gene: TRBJ1-4; d_gene: -; CDR3nt: TGTGCCAGCAGTTTATCAGGGGCTGGTTGGGAAAAACTGTTTTTT; CDR3aa: CASSLSGAGWEKLFF
abundance: -; v_gene: TRBV7-9; j_gene: TRBJ2-5; d_gene: TRBD2; CDR3nt: TGTGCCAGCAGCTTATATCATAGCGGGACCTACCAAGAGACCCAGTACTTC; CDR3aa: CASSLYHSGTYQETQYF
abundance: -; v_gene: TRBV7-9; j_gene: TRBJ2-2; d_gene: -; CDR3nt: TGTGCCAGCAGCTTAGGCTGGTTTAGTACCGGGGAGCTGTTTTTT; CDR3aa: CASSLGWFSTGELFF
abundance: -; v_gene: TRBV18; j_gene: TRBJ2-5; d_gene: TRBD2; CDR3nt: TGTGCCAGCTCATCCGGACTAGCGGGGGGGTCCCAAGAGACCCAGTACTTC; CDR3aa: CASSSGLAGGSQETQYF
abundance: few; v_gene: TRBV18; j_gene: TRBJ1-1; d_gene: TRBD1; CDR3nt: TGTGCCAGCTCACAGAACAGGGGGATGAGGAACACTGAAGCTTTCTTT; CDR3aa: CASSQNRGMRNTEAFF
abundance: -; v_gene: TRBV5-1; j_gene: TRBJ2-1; d_gene: TRBD2; CDR3nt: TGCGCCAGCTCAGCGGGGTTAGCGGGGTCGAACTACAATGAGCAGTTCTTC; CDR3aa: CASSAGLAGSNYNEQFF
abundance: -; v_gene: TRBV4-1; j_gene: TRBJ2-7; d_gene: TRBD2; CDR3nt: TGCGCCAGCAGCCAAGGACGAGCTAGCGGCAAGTACGAGCAGTACTTC; CDR3aa: CASSQGRASGKYEQYF
abundance: -; v_gene: TRBV27; j_gene: TRBJ1-6; d_gene: -; CDR3nt: TGTGCCAGCAGTCCTAGAGGACAGATTAACTATAATTCACCCCTCCACTTT; CDR3aa: CASSPRGQINYNSPLHF
abundance: few; v_gene: TRBV29-1; j_gene: TRBJ1-3; d_gene: -; CDR3nt: TGCAGCGTTGGTACAGGCGTCTCTGGAAACACCATATATTTT; CDR3aa: CSVGTGVSGNTIYF
abundance: -; v_gene: TRBV18; j_gene: TRBJ2-7; d_gene: TRBD2; CDR3nt: TGTGCCAGCTCACCAGGGAGGGTCATATCCTACGAGCAGTACTTC; CDR3aa: CASSPGRVISYEQYF
abundance: -; v_gene: TRBV28; j_gene: TRBJ1-1; d_gene: TRBD1; CDR3nt: TGTGCCAGCAGTTTGGCCGGGACAGTGAACACTGAAGCTTTCTTT; CDR3aa: CASSLAGTVNTEAFF
abundance: -; v_gene: TRBV19; j_gene: TRBJ1-3; d_gene: TRBD1; CDR3nt: TGTGCCAGTAGTGAGTTTTCGTCGGACAGGGCTTTGGGAAACACCATATATTTT; CDR3aa: CASSEFSSDRALGNTIYF
abundance: few; v_gene: TRBV16; j_gene: TRBJ2-1; d_gene: -; CDR3nt: TGTGCCAGCAGCCAAGGAGGGGAGGTCTCGGGTGAGCAGTTCTTC; CDR3aa: CASSQGGEVSGEQFF
abundance: -; v_gene: TRBV9; j_gene: TRBJ2-2; d_gene: TRBD2; CDR3nt: TGTGCCAGCAGCGGACGCCGCGGGGGTTCGAACACCGGGGAGCTGTTTTTT; CDR3aa: CASSGRRGGSNTGELFF
abundance: -; v_gene: TRBV12-5; j_gene: TRBJ1-2; d_gene: TRBD1; CDR3nt: TGTGCTAGTGGTTCGCTGGCCGGGACAGAGACCTATGGCTACACCTTC; CDR3aa: CASGSLAGTETYGYTF
abundance: once; v_gene: TRBV6-1; j_gene: TRBJ1-5; d_gene: -; CDR3nt: TGTGCCAGCAGTGAAGCGCTTCGTGGGGGGGGAGCGGGTCAGCCCCAGCATTTT; CDR3aa: CASSEALRGGGAGQPQHF
abundance: few; v_gene: TRBV7-8; j_gene: TRBJ1-5; d_gene: TRBD1; CDR3nt: TGTGCCAGCAGCAAACAGGGGTTATACGCTGGCAGCAATCAGCCCCAGCATTTT; CDR3aa: CASSKQGLYAGSNQPQHF
abundance: few; v_gene: TRBV6-6; j_gene: TRBJ2-1; d_gene: -; CDR3nt: TGTGCCAGCAGTCCGCTACAGGCTTTGGGGATGGAGCAGTTCTTC; CDR3aa: CASSPLQALGMEQFF
abundance: -; v_gene: TRBV7-7; j_gene: TRBJ1-3; d_gene: TRBD1; CDR3nt: TGTGCTAGCAGCAAGGGACAGGGCTCTGGAAACACCATATATTTT; CDR3aa: CASSKGQGSGNTIYF
abundance: once; v_gene: TRBV28; j_gene: TRBJ2-7; d_gene: TRBD2; CDR3nt: TGTGCCAGCAGTTTAGTCGCTAGCGGGTCCTACGAGCAGTACTTC; CDR3aa: CASSLVASGSYEQYF
abundance: -; v_gene: TRBV5-1; j_gene: TRBJ2-2; d_gene: TRBD1; CDR3nt: TGCGCCAGCAGCGACACCACAGGGGGCCTCGGGGAGCTGTTTTTT; CDR3aa: CASSDTTGGLGELFF
abundance: -; v_gene: TRBV27; j_gene: TRBJ2-7; d_gene: -; CDR3nt: TGTGCCAGCAGTTCTAAGTTTACCTACGAGCAGTACTTC; CDR3aa: CASSSKFTYEQYF
abundance: -; v_gene: TRBV28; j_gene: TRBJ1-4; d_gene: -; CDR3nt: TGTGCCAGCAGTTTATCGGAGGAAAAACTGTTTTTT; CDR3aa: CASSLSEEKLFF
abundance: -; v_gene: TRBV10-3; j_gene: TRBJ2-7; d_gene: -; CDR3nt: TGTGCCATCAGTGAACAGGAGTACGAGCAGTACTTC; CDR3aa: CAISEQEYEQYF
abundance: -; v_gene: TRBV28; j_gene: TRBJ1-5; d_gene: TRBD1; CDR3nt: TGTGCCAGCAGTTTAGACCTGGACAGGGTAAACCAGCCCCAGCATTTT; CDR3aa: CASSLDLDRVNQPQHF
abundance: -; v_gene: TRBV28; j_gene: TRBJ1-5; d_gene: TRBD1; CDR3nt: TGTGCCAGCGGGCCGGGACAGGGAGGTTATCAGCCCCAGCATTTT; CDR3aa: CASGPGQGGYQPQHF
abundance: -; v_gene: TRBV27; j_gene: TRBJ2-7; d_gene: TRBD1; CDR3nt: TGTGCCAGCAGTTCGACAGGGGCGCTCTCCTACGAGCAGTACTTC; CDR3aa: CASSSTGALSYEQYF
abundance: -; v_gene: TRBV30; j_gene: TRBJ1-5; d_gene: TRBD1; CDR3nt: TGTGCCACTGGTTCAGGGGACAGACAGCCCCAGCATTTT; CDR3aa: CATGSGDRQPQHF
abundance: -; v_gene: TRBV6-1; j_gene: TRBJ1-4; d_gene: TRBD1; CDR3nt: TGTGCCAGCAGTGAAGGGACAGGGGACCCGGGTAATGAAAAACTGTTTTTT; CDR3aa: CASSEGTGDPGNEKLFF
abundance: once; v_gene: TRBV13; j_gene: TRBJ1-1; d_gene: TRBD1; CDR3nt: TGTGCCAGCAGTTTGGGACAGGGTTATCAGGAAGCTTTCTTT; CDR3aa: CASSLGQGYQEAFF
abundance: -; v_gene: TRBV6-1; j_gene: TRBJ2-7; d_gene: -; CDR3nt: TGTGCCACCTGGACAGCCTACGAGCAGTACTTC; CDR3aa: CATWTAYEQYF
abundance: -; v_gene: TRBV29-1; j_gene: TRBJ2-3; d_gene: -; CDR3nt: TGCAGCGTGGAGAACACAGATACGCAGTATTTT; CDR3aa: CSVENTDTQYF
abundance: few; v_gene: TRBV30; j_gene: TRBJ2-3; d_gene: TRBD1; CDR3nt: TGTGCCTGGAGTGTGGGGACAGTTGGCACAGATACGCAGTATTTT; CDR3aa: CAWSVGTVGTDTQYF
abundance: few; v_gene: TRBV4-1; j_gene: TRBJ2-3; d_gene: TRBD1; CDR3nt: TGCGCCAGCAGCCAATCCGGCGAGGGGGCGGATACGCAGTATTTT; CDR3aa: CASSQSGEGADTQYF
abundance: few; v_gene: TRBV28; j_gene: TRBJ1-2; d_gene: TRBD1; CDR3nt: TGTGCCAGCAGCGAGGGGGCAGGGCATGGCTACACCTTC; CDR3aa: CASSEGAGHGYTF
abundance: -; v_gene: TRBV6-1; j_gene: TRBJ2-7; d_gene: TRBD2; CDR3nt: TGTGCCAGCAGTGAAGCGCCCAATAATAGCGGGATCTCCTACGAGCAGTACTTC; CDR3aa: CASSEAPNNSGISYEQYF
abundance: -; v_gene: TRBV9; j_gene: TRBJ1-6; d_gene: -; CDR3nt: TGTGCCAGCAGTCAAGGGGATCCCTATAATTCACCCCTCCACTTT; CDR3aa: CASSQGDPYNSPLHF
abundance: -; v_gene: TRBV5-1; j_gene: TRBJ2-5; d_gene: -; CDR3nt: TGCGCCAGCAGTGGGGGCTTAGGGGAGACCCAGTACTTC; CDR3aa: CASSGGLGETQYF
abundance: -; v_gene: TRBV5-4; j_gene: TRBJ1-1; d_gene: -; CDR3nt: TGTGCCAGCAGCTCAGGGTCTGGCGCTGAAGCTTTCTTT; CDR3aa: CASSSGSGAEAFF